This TCR beta chain was sequenced for a study of T cell repertoires and Cas9 in healthy adults. Study overall: CD4 and CD8 compartments: SpCas9-reactive T cells profiled for potency, cytotoxicity, lineage. Study findings and constraints: In vitro, SpCas9-reactive Tregs were reported to curb effector T cell proliferation and function.

This clone occurred once. What it binds is not known. Per germline, CDR1 MNHEY and CDR2 SMNVEV (reference sequence). V was pared by 8 bases and J by 7 bases, with 18 bases between. There are 15 residues in the CDR3. Data came from immunoSEQ multiplex PCR; TCRdb stores just in-frame clones and leaves some out. The table shows about 14,000 clones, with roughly 89% occurring only once. The genes are TRBV27 and TRBJ1-6; D perhaps matches TRBD1 (5 bases). This TCR was sampled from a human donor in good health. Input material: Tregs (CD4+, CD25+, CD127-, CD137-, CD154-) from PBMCs; culture status not recorded. The CDR3, as DNA: TGTGCCAGCCATAGTTCCGGGACGGTGAATTCACCCCTCCACTTT. Protein product: CASHSSGTVNSPLHF.